This T cell receptor (beta chain) was identified during a study of cytomegalovirus exposure and HLA in healthy donors. Study results and limitations: A later analysis reportedly identified an Asian-associated ancestry cluster as carrying fewer N-insertions than the roughly 720-donor mean. The authors later found HLA-associated TCR beta chains more clonally expanded than equally common others. Indistinguishable V segments, including TRBV6-2 and TRBV6-3, were excluded. In most subjects, TCR beta sequences reportedly gave accurate predictions of HLA-A and HLA-B alleles.

As to this clone: Its antigen is as yet unknown.

Vbeta (60) and Jbeta (13) primers were used in the PCR. Measured with immunoSEQ multiplex PCR; TCRdb has only the in-frame clones, and not every one. The sample shows 120,000 to 150,000 clones, over 80% of them seen only once. V lost 8 bases to trimming and J lost 9 bases, with 22 bases between them. In germline, CDR1 is LGHNT, CDR2 FRNRAP. CDR3 length equals 15 residues. Sequenced sample: PBMCs. This chain connects TRBV12-5 to TRBJ2-2; D might be TRBD2 (5 bases). The origin of this receptor is a woman in her thirties in good health and CMV-seronegative. The CDR3 region is CASSPKDLTNRELFF. CDR3 DNA: TGTGCTAGTTCCCCTAAGGACTTGACCAACCGGGAGCTGTTTTTT.